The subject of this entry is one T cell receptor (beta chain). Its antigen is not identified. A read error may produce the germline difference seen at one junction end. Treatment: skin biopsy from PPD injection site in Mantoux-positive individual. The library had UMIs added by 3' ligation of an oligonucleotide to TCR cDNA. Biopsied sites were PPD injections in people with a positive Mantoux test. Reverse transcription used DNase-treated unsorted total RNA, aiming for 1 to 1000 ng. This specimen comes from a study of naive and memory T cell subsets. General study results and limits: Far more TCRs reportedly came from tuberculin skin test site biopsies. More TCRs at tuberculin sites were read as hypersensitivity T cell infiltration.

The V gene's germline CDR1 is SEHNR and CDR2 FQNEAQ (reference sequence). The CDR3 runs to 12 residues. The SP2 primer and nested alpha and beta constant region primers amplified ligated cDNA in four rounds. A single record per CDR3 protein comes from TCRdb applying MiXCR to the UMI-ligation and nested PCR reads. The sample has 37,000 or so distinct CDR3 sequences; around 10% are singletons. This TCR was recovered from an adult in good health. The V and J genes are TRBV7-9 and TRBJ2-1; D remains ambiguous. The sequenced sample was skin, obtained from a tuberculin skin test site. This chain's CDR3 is CASGLGLDEQFF. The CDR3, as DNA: TGTGCCAGCGGCTTAGGTCTAGATGAGCAGTTCTTC. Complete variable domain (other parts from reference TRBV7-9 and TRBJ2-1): DTGVSQNPRHKITKRGQNVTFRCDPISEHNRLYWYRQTLGQGPEFLTYFQNEAQLEKSRLLSDRFSAERPKGSFSTLEIQRTEQGDSAMYLCASGLGLDEQFFGPGTRLTVL.